Listed here are 18 T cell receptor beta chains from one sample, sequenced in a study of CD8 T cells in ankylosing spondylitis. MiXCR, applied by TCRdb to the 5' RACE reads, yields one record per CDR3 protein. Among about 130,000 distinct CDR3 sequences listed, around 6.6% were seen once. The source material was blood, either unsorted or a sorted T cell fraction (not recorded which). The receptors stem from a female donor with ankylosing spondylitis or in good health (not recorded which).

This clonotype was detected ten times or more. The chain is built from TRBV2 and TRBJ2-3, with D possibly called TRBD1 or TRBD2 (5 bases each). There are 13 residues in the CDR3. CDR1 and CDR2 from the germline V gene are SNHLY and FYNNEI. Between the trimmed V and J ends, which lost 8 bases and 4 bases, there was a span of 13 bases. As DNA, the CDR3 is TGTGCCAGCGGGGGTGAGAACGCAGATACGCAGTATTTT. Translated, it gives CASGGENADTQYF.

The table lists this clonotype with many counts. V gene TRBV7-9 combines with J gene TRBJ1-3; D might be TRBD1 (6 bases). CDR1 and CDR2 (germline): SEHNR, FQNEAQ (reference sequence). The V and J ends lost 4 bases and 3 bases respectively, with 7 bases between them. This CDR3 is 13 amino acids long. DNA of the CDR3: TGTGCCAGCAGCTCAGGGGTTGGAAACACCATATATTTT. This gives the protein CASSSGVGNTIYF.

This clonotype was seen many times. V gene TRBV12-3 or TRBV12-4 combines with J gene TRBJ1-1; no clear D gene. CDR3 size: 13 residues. V was trimmed by 1 base and J by 4 bases, leaving 7 bases between them. CDR3 amino acids: CASSLGGITEAFF. CDR3 DNA sequence: TGTGCCAGCAGTTTAGGAGGCATCACTGAAGCTTTCTTT.

This clonotype was seen ten or more times. The chain joins TRBV6-1 to TRBJ1-1; D remains unclear. This CDR3 is built from 14 residues. Germline V gene sequence: CDR1 MNHNS, CDR2 SASEGT. Trimming stripped 5 bases from V and 5 bases from J, with 15 bases between. The CDR3 nucleotides read TGTGCCAGCAGTCCAGGTATGGAATTTACTGAAGCTTTCTTT. This translates into CASSPGMEFTEAFF.

At least ten counts were recorded for this clonotype. The chain joins TRBV28 to TRBJ2-3; tentatively, D is TRBD2 (7 bases). Germline V lookup: CDR1 MDHEN, CDR2 SYDVKM. This CDR3 is 15 amino acids long. With 4 bases removed from V and 6 bases from J, the gap between germline ends came to 17 bases. The CDR3 DNA reads TGTGCCAGCAGTTCACCTGGGGGGGGCTTTGATACGCAGTATTTT. This sequence encodes CASSSPGGGFDTQYF.

This clonotype was recorded at least ten times. The chain employs TRBV3-1 and TRBJ2-1, with 7 nucleotides matching TRBD1. From germline, CDR1 is LGHDT and CDR2 YNNKEL (reference sequence). The length of the CDR3 is 15 residues. J was trimmed by 0 bases and V by 1 base; bases with no gene match: 0. The CDR3 DNA reads as TGTGCCAGCAGCCAAGGACAGGGCTCCTACAATGAGCAGTTCTTC. This gives the protein CASSQGQGSYNEQFF.

This clonotype was counted many times. This chain joins TRBV20-1 and TRBJ2-1; TRBD2 matches 7 bases. The V segment lost 8 bases and the J segment 7 bases; nucleotides outside the gene matches: 5. Germline V gene lookup returns CDR1 DFQATT and CDR2 SNEGSKA (reference sequence). This CDR3 spans 11 amino acids. The chain's CDR3 is CSLADRNEQFF. In nucleotides, the CDR3 is TGCAGTCTAGCGGACCGTAATGAGCAGTTCTTC.

The sample holds a few counts of this clonotype. This CDR3 reads CASSLWAGKENIQYF. The DNA for the CDR3 is TGTGCCAGCAGCTTATGGGCGGGAAAAGAGAACATTCAGTACTTC. The genes are TRBV7-2 and TRBJ2-4, with D perhaps TRBD2 (6 bases). CDR3 size: 15 residues. Germline V gene sequence: CDR1 SGHTA, CDR2 FQGNSA. V was cut by 2 bases and J by 7 bases, with 15 bases left in between.

In its sample, this clonotype was seen many times. The gene calls are TRBV24-1 and TRBJ2-2, with 11 positions matching TRBD2. CDR1 is KGHDR, CDR2 SFDVKD, per germline. V trimming: 4 bases; J trimming: 6 bases; junction bases outside the gene matches: 9. This CDR3 is 17 amino acids long. The CDR3 region has the DNA TGTGCCACCAGTGACATAGCGGGGGGGTTCGGGGCCGGGGAGCTGTTTTTT. It is translated as CATSDIAGGFGAGELFF.

At least ten counts were recorded for this clonotype. The chain couples TRBV12-3 or TRBV12-4 to TRBJ2-7, with D maybe TRBD2 (6 bases). The CDR3 covers 15 residues. Trimming pared 7 bases from V and 3 bases from J, leaving 19 bases between. CDR3 nucleotides: TGTGCCAGCACCCTAGGGGCGGGGCGATACTACGAGCAGTACTTC. Its translation: CASTLGAGRYYEQYF.

This clonotype was detected ten times or more. The J gene is TRBJ1-1, the V gene TRBV19; TRBD1 matches 8 bases. Germline values: CDR1 LNHDA, CDR2 SQIVND (reference sequence). This CDR3 spans 17 amino acids. Trimming took 9 bases from V and 3 from J; bases not matched to a gene: 18. CDR3 amino acids: CASTYRTGLGRDTEAFF. The CDR3 region has the DNA TGTGCCAGCACGTACCGGACAGGGTTGGGAAGGGACACTGAAGCTTTCTTT.

This clonotype was detected ten times or more. The rearrangement links TRBV3-1 to TRBJ2-3, with D unclear. In germline, CDR1 is LGHDT, CDR2 YNNKEL (reference sequence). The V gene lost 0 bases and the J gene lost 6 bases, with 13 bases spanning the gap. This CDR3 contains 15 residues. CDR3 loop: CASSQDMAVWDTQYF. DNA of the CDR3: TGTGCCAGCAGCCAAGATATGGCAGTCTGGGATACGCAGTATTTT.

This clonotype was recorded many times. V gene TRBV12-3 or TRBV12-4 combines with J gene TRBJ2-3, with a weak D call TRBD2 (7 bases). V was cut by 6 bases and J by 5 bases, with 15 bases left in between. The CDR3 has 14 residues. As DNA, the CDR3 is TGTGCCAGCAGGCCCTCGGGGGGCAGAGATACGCAGTATTTT. This sequence encodes CASRPSGGRDTQYF.

A remark on this clonotype: Being one base from a much bigger clone, this may be a read error. The chain links TRBV7-2 to TRBJ1-1, with TRBD1 as a possible D gene (5 bases). The CDR3 extends over 16 amino acids. The germline V gene has CDR1 SGHTA and CDR2 FQGNSA. The V end lost 2 bases, the J end lost 6 bases, and 19 bases lay between the germline ends. This chain's CDR3 is CASSLRRGSVLSEAFF. CDR3 DNA sequence: TGTGCCAGCAGCTTAAGACGGGGCAGCGTACTGTCTGAAGCTTTCTTT.

This clonotype was found a few times. A single base separates this from a much larger clone, so it may be a read error. The rearrangement uses TRBV21-1 and TRBJ1-2; the DNA was not compared with TRBD1, the D call given in the table. TRBV21-1 is designated a pseudogene. The CDR3 is 15 amino acids. The CDR3 DNA reads TGTACCAGCAGCGAATCAACAGGGACTGACTATGGCTACACCTTC. As protein: CTSSESTGTDYGYTF.

This rearrangement joins TRBV2 to TRBJ2-6; 8 nucleotides line up with TRBD1. The CDR3 loop spans 18 amino acids. The V and J ends lost 4 bases and 0 bases, in that order; junction bases with no gene match: 8. Germline assignment: CDR1 SNHLY and CDR2 FYNNEI. This CDR3 reads CASSGPGTGGSGANVLTF. CDR3 DNA: TGTGCCAGCAGTGGACCCGGGACAGGTGGCTCTGGGGCCAACGTCCTGACTTTC.

This clonotype has more than one count but fewer than ten. The chain carries TRBV5-1 and TRBJ2-7; TRBD1 agrees at 7 bases. The CDR3 has 14 amino acids. J gave up 5 bases and V 4 bases, and 9 bases lay outside the gene matches. CDR1 SGHRS and CDR2 YFSETQ come from the germline V gene. CDR3 DNA sequence: TGCGCCAGCAGCGTGCCGGGACAGTATAACGAGCAGTACTTC. Encoded protein: CASSVPGQYNEQYF.

This clonotype was seen ten or more times. This chain joins TRBV15 and TRBJ2-2; 7 nucleotides agree with TRBD1. The CDR3 sequence is 17 residues long. The germline gives CDR1 LNHNV, CDR2 YYDKDF (reference sequence). With 0 bases clipped from V and 4 bases from J, the junction kept 8 bases outside the gene matches. Here the CDR3 DNA reads TGTGCCACCAGCAGAGATGAGGGACAGAGGGGCACCGGGGAGCTGTTTTTT. Translated: CATSRDEGQRGTGELFF.